These 22 T cell receptor beta chains were all obtained from the same sample, sequenced in a study of shared clonotypes between healthy human individuals. Method: immunoSEQ multiplex PCR; TCRdb's copy keeps in-frame clones and lacks some. The profile covers some 2.4 million clones, with over 85% appearing a single time and 0.36% taken by the ten largest. Sequencing was done on a sample of naive CD4+ T cells from PBMCs. Subset defined: CD45RA+ positively selected. The receptors stem from a man younger than 35 in good health. Some clones in this sample may be carry-over from other donors' samples.

The chain links TRBV30 to TRBJ1-1, with no clear D. The CDR3 has 11 residues. Trimming pared 4 bases from V and 0 bases from J, leaving 3 bases between. The germline CDR1 and CDR2 sequences are GTSNPN and SVGIG (reference sequence). Written as DNA, the CDR3 is TGTGCCTGGAAATTGAACACTGAAGCTTTCTTT. Residues: CAWKLNTEAFF.

In this sample, this clone turned up once. The V call is TRBV5-4, the J call TRBJ2-7, with D possibly being TRBD2 (6 bases). Germline V CDR1 and CDR2: SGHNT, YYREEE (reference sequence). There are 14 residues in the CDR3. The ends were cut back, 3 bases at V and 7 bases at J, with 17 bases in the middle. The CDR3 loop reads CASSWRDSMGEQYF. In DNA, the CDR3 is TGTGCCAGCAGCTGGCGGGACTCCATGGGAGAGCAGTACTTC.

The chain joins TRBV11-1 to TRBJ1-1; D is possibly TRBD1 (6 bases). Looked up from germline, CDR1 is SGHAT and CDR2 is FQDESV (reference sequence). This CDR3 comprises 12 residues. V lost 0 bases and J 12 bases, leaving 11 bases between the germline ends. The CDR3 protein is CASSLARGSSFF. The CDR3 region has the DNA TGTGCCAGCAGCTTAGCGAGGGGGAGCTCTTTCTTT. The variable domain in full, completed from reference TRBV11-1 and TRBJ1-1, reads EAEVAQSPRYKITEKSQAVAFWCDPISGHATLYWYRQILGQGPELLVQFQDESVVDDSQLPKDRFSAERLKGVDSTLKIQPAELGDSAMYLCASSLARGSSFFGQGTRLTVV.

This chain connects TRBV9 to TRBJ2-3; TRBD2 matches 12 bases. J was trimmed by 2 bases and V by 7 bases; bases with no gene match: 5. The CDR3 runs to 15 residues. Germline loops: CDR1 SGDLS, CDR2 YYNGEE. The CDR3 loop reads CASETSGRSTDTQYF. The CDR3 DNA follows: TGTGCCAGCGAAACTAGCGGGAGGTCCACAGATACGCAGTATTTT.

J is TRBJ1-1 and V is TRBV28; D perhaps matches TRBD1 (5 bases). V lost 3 bases, J lost 8 bases, and 10 bases lay in between. The length of the CDR3 is 12 residues. In germline, CDR1 is MDHEN, CDR2 SYDVKM. CDR3 residues: CASSFGQGEAFF. The CDR3 DNA reads as TGTGCCAGCAGTTTTGGGCAGGGCGAAGCTTTCTTT. Using reference TRBV28 and TRBJ1-1 for the parts outside the CDR3, the full variable domain is DVKVTQSSRYLVKRTGEKVFLECVQDMDHENMFWYRQDPGLGLRLIYFSYDVKMKEKGDIPEGYSVSREKKERFSLILESASTNQTSMYLCASSFGQGEAFFGQGTRLTVV.

The V and J genes are TRBV28 and TRBJ2-1, with 10 bases fitting TRBD2. The CDR3 sequence is 15 residues long. V was clipped by 1 base and J by 10 bases; unmatched bases: 7. Germline V lookup: CDR1 MDHEN, CDR2 SYDVKM. The CDR3 is CASSLSLAGVSEQFF. The CDR3 region has the DNA TGTGCCAGCAGTTTATCCCTAGCGGGAGTTAGCGAGCAGTTCTTC.

This chain joins TRBV7-9 and TRBJ1-1; a weak D match, TRBD1 (5 bases). The germline V and J ends were trimmed by 5 bases and 1 base, with 11 bases remaining between them. The CDR3 extends over 14 amino acids. Germline CDR1 SEHNR, CDR2 FQNEAQ (reference sequence). The CDR3: CASSQGAGNTEAFF. The CDR3 DNA reads TGTGCCAGCAGCCAAGGGGCGGGGAACACTGAAGCTTTCTTT.

CDR3 coding DNA: TGTGCCAGCAGCGTAGCGCTAGCGGGGCCCCAGGACAATGAGCAGTTCTTC. Its protein product is CASSVALAGPQDNEQFF. The genes are TRBV9 and TRBJ2-1; 9 bases map to TRBD2. Germline loops: CDR1 SGDLS, CDR2 YYNGEE. Trimming removed 0 bases from V and 5 bases from J; junction bases left unmatched: 9. The CDR3 spans 17 residues.

This clone showed up just a few times. The V gene is TRBV7-9, the J gene TRBJ1-1; tentatively, D is TRBD1 (5 bases). CDR1 is SEHNR, CDR2 FQNEAQ, per germline (reference sequence). The CDR3 is 14 residues long. V lost 2 bases, J lost 5 bases, and 12 bases lay in between. The CDR3 coding sequence is TGTGCCAGCAGCTTACGCAGGGATCGTACTGAAGCTTTCTTT. Protein product: CASSLRRDRTEAFF.

V is TRBV9 and J is TRBJ2-7; D call uncertain. V was cut by 2 bases and J by 2 bases, with 17 bases left in between. This CDR3 is 16 amino acids long. Germline V CDR1 and CDR2: SGDLS, YYNGEE. The CDR3 region is CASSVYDRAFPYEQYF. The CDR3 bases are TGTGCCAGCAGCGTTTACGATAGGGCGTTTCCCTACGAGCAGTACTTC.

This chain uses TRBV27 with TRBJ2-7; D call uncertain. The germline V gene encodes CDR1 MNHEY and CDR2 SMNVEV (reference sequence). The CDR3 loop spans 16 amino acids. The V end was cut by 0 bases, the J end by 2 bases, with 14 bases between. CDR3 DNA sequence: TGTGCCAGCAGTTTATCCCATCCGACCAGCCCCTACGAGCAGTACTTC. Translation: CASSLSHPTSPYEQYF.

This clone was seen once. The same CDR3 arises from other DNA sequences in this sample as well. The chain links TRBV4-3 to TRBJ2-6; the D gene is possibly TRBD2 (5 bases). This CDR3 is 18 amino acids long. The V gene's germline CDR1 is LGHNA and CDR2 YSLEER. V lost 1 base, J lost 0 bases, and 13 bases lay in between. The CDR3 nucleotides read TGCGCCAGCAGCCAAGTGGGCGGGCCAAGCTCTGGGGCCAACGTCCTGACTTTC. This gives the protein CASSQVGGPSSGANVLTF.

The chain uses TRBV6-5 and TRBJ1-1; the match to TRBD1 covers 8 bases. Germline CDR1 MNHEY, CDR2 SVGAGI. The CDR3 contains 15 residues. Trimming took 4 bases from V and 4 from J; bases not matched to a gene: 8. The CDR3 nucleotides read TGTGCCAGCAGTTTCCGGACAGGGAGCGCCACTGAAGCTTTCTTT. This encodes CASSFRTGSATEAFF.

In the case of this clone: Other DNA sequences of this sample code for an identical CDR3. The J gene is TRBJ2-5, the V gene TRBV19, with D unresolved. V was shortened by 3 bases and J by 1 base, with 6 bases between the two germline ends. The CDR3 spans 13 residues. The germline V gene has CDR1 LNHDA and CDR2 SQIVND (reference sequence). The chain's CDR3 is CASSIGSQETQYF. The CDR3 DNA follows: TGTGCCAGTAGTATTGGCAGCCAAGAGACCCAGTACTTC.

This chain connects TRBV5-1 to TRBJ2-7, with a tentative D call TRBD2 (5 bases). The CDR3 spans 13 residues. V was shortened by 1 base and J by 5 bases, with 10 bases between the two germline ends. Germline V CDR1 and CDR2: SGHRS, YFSETQ. The CDR3 nucleotides read TGCGCCAGCAGCTTGTTGGTGGAGGACGAGCAGTACTTC. Its translation is CASSLLVEDEQYF.

The gene calls are TRBV6-5 and TRBJ2-1, with D tentatively TRBD2 (6 bases). Trimming removed 4 bases from V and 10 bases from J, with 8 bases in between. The CDR3 extends over 11 amino acids. Germline values: CDR1 MNHEY, CDR2 SVGAGI. CDR3 in DNA: TGTGCCAGCAGTTCGGGAGTGGAGCAGTTCTTC. Its protein is CASSSGVEQFF.

The chain couples TRBV7-2 to TRBJ2-3; the D is unclear. V lost 2 bases and J 5 bases, leaving 5 bases between the germline ends. The CDR3 length is 12 residues. From germline, CDR1 is SGHTA and CDR2 FQGNSA. The CDR3 coding sequence is TGTGCCAGCAGCTTACATGTAGATACGCAGTATTTT. Its protein product is CASSLHVDTQYF.

The chain combines TRBV28 with TRBJ2-7; D perhaps matches TRBD1 (6 bases). The CDR3 contains 16 residues. The V end lost 6 bases, the J end lost 3 bases, and 21 bases lay between the germline ends. Germline V gene lookup returns CDR1 MDHEN and CDR2 SYDVKM. CDR3 in DNA: TGTGCCAGCAGGCCTGGGGCCGGGACATACTACTACGAGCAGTACTTC. Encoded protein: CASRPGAGTYYYEQYF.

The chain carries TRBV18 and TRBJ1-2; no firm D call. V shed 0 bases and J shed 2 bases, with 13 bases lying between them. This CDR3 contains 16 residues. Germline assignment: CDR1 KGHSH and CDR2 LQKENI. This CDR3 reads CASSPPGSLTNYGYTF. CDR3 DNA: TGTGCCAGCTCACCACCGGGGTCACTAACAAACTATGGCTACACCTTC.

The CDR3: CASSSEGRMTGELFF. CDR3 nucleotide sequence: TGTGCCAGCAGTTCGGAGGGGCGAATGACCGGGGAGCTGTTTTTT. The V and J genes are TRBV11-2 and TRBJ2-2, with D perhaps matching TRBD2 (6 bases). Per the germline V gene, CDR1 is SGHAT and CDR2 is FQNNGV. CDR3 length: 15 amino acids. V was cut by 6 bases and J by 5 bases, with 16 bases left in between. Based on the CDR3 plus reference TRBV11-2 and TRBJ2-2, the full variable domain is EAGVAQSPRYKIIEKRQSVAFWCNPISGHATLYWYQQILGQGPKLLIQFQNNGVVDDSQLPKDRFSAERLKGVDSTLKIQPAKLEDSAVYLCASSSEGRMTGELFFGEGSRLTVL.

Worth noting for this clone: The identical CDR3 is also encoded by other nucleotide sequences in the sample. The chain carries TRBV18 and TRBJ1-2; 8 bases agree with TRBD1. The CDR3 is 15 amino acids. Per the germline V gene, CDR1 is KGHSH and CDR2 is LQKENI. V lost 3 bases, J lost 0 bases, and 3 bases stayed unmatched. CDR3 in amino acids: CASSPGTGPNYGYTF. In DNA form, the CDR3 reads TGTGCCAGCTCACCGGGGACAGGCCCTAACTATGGCTACACCTTC.

The rearrangement joins TRBV6-6 to TRBJ1-2; weak D call: TRBD1 (5 bases). The length of the CDR3 is 13 residues. V lost 2 bases and J lost 12, with 16 bases in between. Germline CDR1 is MNHNY and CDR2 is SVGAGI (reference sequence). The CDR3 nucleotides read TGTGCCAGCAGTTACCACGACAGCTCCCCCAACACCTTC. Its protein is CASSYHDSSPNTF.